A single sample is the source of the 25 T cell receptor beta chains below, sequenced in a study of T cells after yellow fever vaccination. TCRdb called the 5' RACE reads again in MiXCR, with one record for every CDR3 protein. The table records approximately 300,000 distinct CDR3 sequences, roughly 13% of them present only once. This specimen was CD4+ T cells sorted from PBMCs, taken 45 days after the yellow fever booster vaccination. These receptors were obtained from a man aged 25 to 40 who received the YFV17D yellow fever vaccine.

This clonotype has a handful of counts. The chain couples TRBV7-2 to TRBJ2-5, with TRBD1 identical over 8 bases. Germline V gene lookup returns CDR1 SGHTA and CDR2 FQGNSA. The junction had 14 bases not matched to a gene; V was cut back by 4 bases and J by 7 bases. The CDR3 has 16 amino acids. For the CDR3, the DNA is TGTGCCAGCAGCTCAGGGGGCTTCCCTCGAGGTTGGACCCAGTACTTC. It encodes CASSSGGFPRGWTQYF.

The CDR3 DNA follows: TGCGCCAGCAGCTTCGAAGGGGCCACAGATACGCAGTATTTT. This sequence encodes CASSFEGATDTQYF. J is TRBJ2-3 and V is TRBV5-1; weak D call: TRBD1 (5 bases). Germline V gene lookup returns CDR1 SGHRS and CDR2 YFSETQ. CDR3 length: 14 amino acids. The V and J ends lost 2 bases and 2 bases respectively, with 9 bases between them.

The rearrangement links TRBV7-8 to TRBJ2-3; D call uncertain. The CDR3 has 14 residues. Germline V gives CDR1 SGHVS, CDR2 FQNEAQ. V shed 5 bases and J shed 2 bases, with 11 bases lying between them. CDR3 protein: CASSISGPTDTQYF. DNA of the CDR3: TGTGCCAGCAGCATATCCGGTCCCACAGATACGCAGTATTTT.

This clonotype was found many times. The chain uses TRBV5-1 and TRBJ2-7; possibly TRBD2 for D (7 bases). Looked up from germline, CDR1 is SGHRS and CDR2 is YFSETQ. The length of the CDR3 is 15 residues. The ends were cut back, 0 bases at V and 6 bases at J, with 16 bases in the middle. CDR3: CASSLEGGVTGEQYF. DNA of the CDR3: TGCGCCAGCAGCTTGGAAGGGGGGGTCACGGGCGAGCAGTACTTC. The whole variable domain, filled in from reference TRBV5-1 and TRBJ2-7, reads KAGVTQTPRYLIKTRGQQVTLSCSPISGHRSVSWYQQTPGQGLQFLFEYFSETQRNKGNFPGRFSGRQFSNSRSEMNVSTLELGDSALYLCASSLEGGVTGEQYFGPGTRLTVT.

This clonotype was picked up a small number of times. The rearrangement joins TRBV27 to TRBJ2-1, with a tentative D call TRBD1 (6 bases). V gave up 2 bases and J gave up 0 bases, with 8 bases separating them. Looked up from germline, CDR1 is MNHEY and CDR2 is SMNVEV (reference sequence). The CDR3 has 15 amino acids. Written as DNA, the CDR3 is TGTGCCAGCAGTTTAAAACAGGGCTCCTACAATGAGCAGTTCTTC. Its translation: CASSLKQGSYNEQFF.

This clonotype was observed a handful of times. This CDR3 is CASSSRNWREIYNEQFF. The DNA for the CDR3 is TGTGCCAGCAGCTCAAGGAATTGGCGAGAAATATACAATGAGCAGTTCTTC. The chain combines TRBV7-9 with TRBJ2-1; D remains unclear. The V and J ends lost 4 bases and 4 bases respectively, with 20 bases between them. Germline V gives CDR1 SEHNR, CDR2 FQNEAQ (reference sequence). The length of the CDR3 is 17 residues.

V is TRBV4-3 and J is TRBJ2-1, with TRBD1 identical over 7 bases. This CDR3 comprises 13 residues. Germline CDR1 is LGHNA and CDR2 is YSLEER. V was pared by 4 bases and J by 9 bases, with 6 bases of the junction left unmatched. CDR3 coding DNA: TGCGCCAGCAGCCCTGACAGGGTCACTGAGCAGTTCTTC. Translated: CASSPDRVTEQFF.

This clonotype showed up many times. The junction departs from germline at one end; a sequencing error may be responsible. V and J are TRBV7-2 and TRBJ2-3; 12 nucleotides align to TRBD2. The CDR3 consists of 15 residues. From germline, CDR1 is SGHTA and CDR2 FQGNSA. DNA of the CDR3: TGTGCCAGCAGCCTAGCGGGAGGGCCGACGGATACGCAGTATTTT. It is translated as CASSLAGGPTDTQYF. Based on the CDR3 plus reference TRBV7-2 and TRBJ2-3, the full variable domain is GAGVSQSPSNKVTEKGKDVELRCDPISGHTALYWYRQSLGQGLEFLIYFQGNSAPDKSGLPSDRFSAERTGGSVSTLTIQRTQQEDSAVYLCASSLAGGPTDTQYFGPGTRLTVL.

V is TRBV29-1 and J is TRBJ2-1; 10 bases agree with TRBD2. The CDR3 is 13 residues long. Germline values: CDR1 SQVTM, CDR2 ANQGSEA. Trimming at V came to 8 bases and at J to 6 bases, leaving 7 bases not matched to a gene. The CDR3 sequence: CSSSSGRANEQFF. The CDR3, as DNA: TGCAGCTCATCCAGCGGGAGGGCCAATGAGCAGTTCTTC.

This chain connects TRBV11-2 to TRBJ2-5; D is tentatively TRBD1 or TRBD2 (5 bases each). The CDR3 loop spans 15 amino acids. The V and J ends lost 7 bases and 5 bases respectively, with 20 bases between them. The germline CDR1 and CDR2 sequences are SGHAT and FQNNGV. The CDR3 DNA follows: TGTGCCAGCAACGGGAAACAGGCTCCCCGGGAGACCCAGTACTTC. It yields the protein CASNGKQAPRETQYF.

The rearrangement links TRBV5-1 to TRBJ1-1; 7 positions agree with TRBD1. The CDR3 is made up of 16 amino acids. Germline V gene lookup returns CDR1 SGHRS and CDR2 YFSETQ. V trimming: 6 bases; J trimming: 1 base; junction bases outside the gene matches: 12. The CDR3 sequence is CASTPGGTDRNTEAFF. For the CDR3, the DNA is TGCGCCAGCACCCCCGGAGGGACAGACCGGAACACTGAAGCTTTCTTT. The variable domain in full, with the rest retrieved from reference TRBV5-1 and TRBJ1-1, is KAGVTQTPRYLIKTRGQQVTLSCSPISGHRSVSWYQQTPGQGLQFLFEYFSETQRNKGNFPGRFSGRQFSNSRSEMNVSTLELGDSALYLCASTPGGTDRNTEAFFGQGTRLTVV.

V gene TRBV20-1 combines with J gene TRBJ2-5; 15 nucleotides line up with TRBD2. V lost 4 bases, J lost 4 bases, and 4 bases stayed unmatched. CDR3 size: 15 residues. From germline, CDR1 is DFQATT and CDR2 SNEGSKA (reference sequence). CDR3 DNA sequence: TGCAGTGCTACAAGGACTAGCGGGAGGGCAGAGACCCAGTACTTC. Translating gives CSATRTSGRAETQYF.

This clonotype was detected only a few times. This chain links TRBV21-1 with TRBJ2-2. TRBV21-1 is designated a pseudogene. The CDR3 spans 13 residues. CDR3 nucleotides: TGTGCCAGCACGGAAAGGGACACCGGGGAGCTGTTTTTT. Its translation is CASTERDTGELFF.

The rearrangement joins TRBV7-8 to TRBJ2-5; D not resolved. Trimming removed 1 base at V and 1 base at J, with 7 bases between. The CDR3 is 14 amino acids. Germline-derived CDR1 and CDR2 are SGHVS and FQNEAQ. The CDR3 protein is CASSLVVSQETQYF. The CDR3 bases are TGTGCCAGCAGCTTAGTCGTCAGCCAAGAGACCCAGTACTTC.

This clonotype was recorded at least ten times. The chain carries TRBV29-1 and TRBJ2-3, with a possible D match to TRBD2 (6 bases). Germline V gives CDR1 SQVTM, CDR2 ANQGSEA. V shed 7 bases and J shed 7 bases, with 9 bases lying between them. CDR3 length equals 10 residues. DNA for the CDR3: TGCAGCGCCAGGGACTATACGCAGTATTTT. It specifies CSARDYTQYF.

To note about this clonotype: At one of its ends the junction is not consistent with the germline gene, which may arise from a read error. The V call is TRBV20-1, the J call TRBJ2-3; 7 nucleotides align to TRBD2. The germline V gene has CDR1 DFQATT and CDR2 SNEGSKA (reference sequence). This CDR3 is 16 amino acids long. The CDR3: CCARETRGLLADTQYF. CDR3 in DNA: TGCTGTGCTAGAGAAACTAGGGGACTACTAGCAGATACGCAGTATTTT.

This clonotype has ten or more counts. The chain uses TRBV20-1 and TRBJ1-5, with 8 bases aligning to TRBD1. The CDR3 contains 13 residues. With V trimmed by 3 bases and J by 5 bases, 3 bases remained unmatched. Germline V gene lookup returns CDR1 DFQATT and CDR2 SNEGSKA (reference sequence). CDR3 DNA sequence: TGCAGTGCTAGGACAGGGGAGTATCAGCCCCAGCATTTT. It codes for CSARTGEYQPQHF.

The V and J genes are TRBV5-1 and TRBJ2-7; 9 bases are a match to TRBD1. The junction had 6 bases not matched to a gene; V was cut back by 1 base and J by 4 bases. This CDR3 comprises 15 residues. Germline CDR1 is SGHRS and CDR2 is YFSETQ. CDR3 DNA sequence: TGCGCCAGCAGCTTGTTGGGGACAGGGTCGTACGAGCAGTACTTC. It is translated as CASSLLGTGSYEQYF.

This chain connects TRBV6-2 or TRBV6-3 to TRBJ2-1; 8 positions match TRBD1. After removal of 6 bases from V and 9 bases from J, the junction contained 7 bases not matched to a gene. This CDR3 is built from 13 residues. Germline loops: CDR1 MNHEY, CDR2 SVGEGT. The CDR3 region is CASSPTGTGEQFF. The CDR3 DNA reads TGTGCCAGCAGCCCCACAGGGACAGGTGAGCAGTTCTTC.

The J gene is TRBJ1-5, the V gene TRBV19; possibly TRBD1 for D (6 bases). Per germline, CDR1 LNHDA and CDR2 SQIVND (reference sequence). Between the trimmed V and J ends, which lost 3 bases and 8 bases, there was a span of 8 bases. The CDR3 has 12 residues. CDR3 coding DNA: TGTGCCAGTAGTATTTACAGGGAGCCCCAGCATTTT. It translates to CASSIYREPQHF.

This clonotype was counted a few times. The chain couples TRBV28 to TRBJ2-1; perhaps D is TRBD1 or TRBD2 (5 bases each). Looked up from germline, CDR1 is MDHEN and CDR2 is SYDVKM. The V gene lost 11 bases and the J gene lost 12 bases, with 26 bases spanning the gap. The length of the CDR3 is 14 residues. Here the CDR3 reads CAAASGYGGVGQFF. The CDR3 DNA reads as TGTGCCGCCGCCTCCGGGTATGGGGGAGTAGGGCAGTTCTTC.

The rearrangement uses TRBV21-1 and TRBJ2-7; the listed D gene, TRBD2, was not tested against the DNA. TRBV21-1 is reported as a pseudogene. The CDR3 loop spans 15 amino acids. The CDR3 DNA reads as TGTGCCAGCAGCAAAGGGACTAGCGGGAGCCTCGAGCAGTACTTC. Protein sequence: CASSKGTSGSLEQYF.

The chain links TRBV30 to TRBJ2-5; no definite D call. Between the trimmed V and J ends, which lost 4 bases and 4 bases, there was a span of 4 bases. Germline CDR1 GTSNPN, CDR2 SVGIG (reference sequence). This CDR3 comprises 10 residues. The CDR3 DNA is TGTGCCTGGAAAGGAGAGACCCAGTACTTC. This gives the protein CAWKGETQYF.

In this sample, this clonotype turned up a few times. J is TRBJ2-4 and V is TRBV6-1; TRBD1 is a possible D gene (7 bases). V dropped 8 bases and J dropped 6 bases, with 20 bases sitting between them. CDR3 length: 15 amino acids. Per the germline V gene, CDR1 is MNHNS and CDR2 is SASEGT. The CDR3 DNA follows: TGTGCCAGCTATTCCCCTAACAGGGGAGGAAACATTCAGTACTTC. As protein: CASYSPNRGGNIQYF.

This clonotype has a handful of counts. The J gene is TRBJ2-7, the V gene TRBV20-1, with 14 nucleotides matching TRBD2. The CDR3 is 15 residues long. Germline V CDR1 and CDR2: DFQATT, SNEGSKA (reference sequence). The junction had 6 bases not matched to a gene; V was cut back by 3 bases and J by 5 bases. CDR3 nucleotide sequence: TGCAGTGCTAGGCCCGGGACTAGCGGGAGCCACGAGCAGTACTTC. Translation: CSARPGTSGSHEQYF.